This TCR beta chain was retrieved from a study of cytomegalovirus exposure and HLA in healthy donors. Study-wide results and caveats: Sequencing artifact likely explains a cluster of highly shared sequence variants.

PCR used 60 Vbeta primers and 13 Jbeta primers. Data came from immunoSEQ multiplex PCR; TCRdb stores just in-frame clones and leaves some out. This repertoire shows over 150,000 clones, 80% found once; its top ten account for about 9.5%. Details on this clone: Its antigen remains unidentified.

Germline loops: CDR1 LGHNA, CDR2 YSLEER. The germline V and J ends were trimmed by 0 bases and 4 bases, with 19 bases remaining between them. The CDR3 contains 17 residues. Sequenced material: PBMCs. The receptor's source is a man between 18 and 29 years old in good health and CMV-seropositive. The V gene is TRBV4-3, the J gene TRBJ2-7; a possible D gene is TRBD2 (5 bases). The CDR3 DNA reads TGCGCCAGCAGCCAAGATGTTCCTAGCCGAAGGTGGTACGAGCAGTACTTC. It is translated as CASSQDVPSRRWYEQYF.